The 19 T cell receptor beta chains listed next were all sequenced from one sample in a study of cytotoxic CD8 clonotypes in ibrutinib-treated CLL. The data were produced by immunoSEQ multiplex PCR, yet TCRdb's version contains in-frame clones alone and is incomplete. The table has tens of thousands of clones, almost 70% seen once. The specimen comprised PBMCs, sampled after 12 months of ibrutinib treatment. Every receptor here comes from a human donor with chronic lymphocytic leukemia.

CDR3 region: CASRPRVEGSGYTF. Written as DNA, the CDR3 is TGTGCCAGCAGACCCCGGGTGGAGGGGAGTGGCTACACCTTC. The chain couples TRBV6-4 to TRBJ1-2, with TRBD1 as a possible D gene (5 bases). The V end lost 6 bases, the J end lost 7 bases, and 18 bases lay between the germline ends. In germline, CDR1 is MRHNA, CDR2 SNTAGT. The CDR3 loop spans 14 amino acids.

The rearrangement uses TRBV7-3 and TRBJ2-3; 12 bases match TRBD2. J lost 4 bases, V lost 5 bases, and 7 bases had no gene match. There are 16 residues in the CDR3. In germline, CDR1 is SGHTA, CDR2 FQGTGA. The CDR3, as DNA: TGTGCCAGCAGCCTGTCTAGCGGGAGGGCGTCAGATACGCAGTATTTT. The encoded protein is CASSLSSGRASDTQYF.

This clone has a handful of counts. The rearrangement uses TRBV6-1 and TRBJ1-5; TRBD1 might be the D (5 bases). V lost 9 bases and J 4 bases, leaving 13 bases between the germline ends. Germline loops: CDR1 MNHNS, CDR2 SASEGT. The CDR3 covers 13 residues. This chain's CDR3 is CASGGVMNQPQHF. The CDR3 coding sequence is TGTGCCAGTGGGGGAGTCATGAATCAGCCCCAGCATTTT.

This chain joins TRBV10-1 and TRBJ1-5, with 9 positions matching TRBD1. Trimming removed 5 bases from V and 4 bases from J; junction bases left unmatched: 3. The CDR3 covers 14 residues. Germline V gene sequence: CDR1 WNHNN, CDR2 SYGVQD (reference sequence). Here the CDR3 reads CASSTGTGNQPQHF. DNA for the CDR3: TGCGCCAGCAGTACTGGGACAGGGAATCAGCCCCAGCATTTT.

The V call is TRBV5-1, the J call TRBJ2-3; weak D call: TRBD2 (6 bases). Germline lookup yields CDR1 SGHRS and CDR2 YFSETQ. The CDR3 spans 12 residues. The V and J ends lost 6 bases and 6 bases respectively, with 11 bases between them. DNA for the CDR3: TGCGCCAGCACCCCGGAGGGGGATACGCAGTATTTT. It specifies CASTPEGDTQYF. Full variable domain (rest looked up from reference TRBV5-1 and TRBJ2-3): KAGVTQTPRYLIKTRGQQVTLSCSPISGHRSVSWYQQTPGQGLQFLFEYFSETQRNKGNFPGRFSGRQFSNSRSEMNVSTLELGDSALYLCASTPEGDTQYFGPGTRLTVL.

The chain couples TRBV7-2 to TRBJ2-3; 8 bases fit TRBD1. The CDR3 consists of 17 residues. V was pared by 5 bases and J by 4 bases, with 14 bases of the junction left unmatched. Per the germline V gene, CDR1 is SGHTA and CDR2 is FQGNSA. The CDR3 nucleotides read TGTGCCAGCAGCCGACAGCGGACAGGGAAGACATCAGATACGCAGTATTTT. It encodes CASSRQRTGKTSDTQYF.

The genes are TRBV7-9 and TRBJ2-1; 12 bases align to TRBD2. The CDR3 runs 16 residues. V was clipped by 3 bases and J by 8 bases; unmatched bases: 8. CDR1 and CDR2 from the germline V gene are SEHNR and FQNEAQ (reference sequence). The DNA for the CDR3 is TGTGCCAGCAGCTTCGCCCGACTAGCGGGAGCATATGAGCAGTTCTTC. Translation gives CASSFARLAGAYEQFF.

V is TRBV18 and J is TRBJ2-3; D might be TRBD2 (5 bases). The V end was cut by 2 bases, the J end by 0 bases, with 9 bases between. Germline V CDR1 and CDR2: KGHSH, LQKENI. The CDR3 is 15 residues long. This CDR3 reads CASSPRLTSTDTQYF. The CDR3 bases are TGTGCCAGCTCACCAAGACTAACGAGCACAGATACGCAGTATTTT.

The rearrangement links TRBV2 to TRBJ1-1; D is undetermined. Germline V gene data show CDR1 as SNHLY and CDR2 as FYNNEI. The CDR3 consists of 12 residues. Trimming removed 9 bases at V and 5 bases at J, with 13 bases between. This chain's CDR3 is CASGRGGTEAFF. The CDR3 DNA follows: TGTGCCAGTGGCCGGGGTGGGACTGAAGCTTTCTTT.

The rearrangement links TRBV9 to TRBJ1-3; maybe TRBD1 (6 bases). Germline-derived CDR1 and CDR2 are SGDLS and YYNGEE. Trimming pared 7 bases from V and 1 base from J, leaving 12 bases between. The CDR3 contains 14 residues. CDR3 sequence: CASEQGSSGNTIYF. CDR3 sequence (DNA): TGTGCCAGCGAACAGGGAAGTTCTGGAAACACCATATATTTT. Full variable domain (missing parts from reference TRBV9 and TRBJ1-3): DSGVTQTPKHLITATGQRVTLRCSPRSGDLSVYWYQQSLDQGLQFLIQYYNGEERAKGNILERFSAQQFPDLHSELNLSSLELGDSALYFCASEQGSSGNTIYFGEGSWLTVV.

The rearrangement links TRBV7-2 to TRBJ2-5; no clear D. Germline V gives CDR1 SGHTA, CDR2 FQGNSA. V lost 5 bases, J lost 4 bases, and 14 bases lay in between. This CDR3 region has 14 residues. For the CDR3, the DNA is TGTGCCAGCAGCCCCGCCCGCGTCCCAGAGACCCAGTACTTC. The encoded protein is CASSPARVPETQYF.

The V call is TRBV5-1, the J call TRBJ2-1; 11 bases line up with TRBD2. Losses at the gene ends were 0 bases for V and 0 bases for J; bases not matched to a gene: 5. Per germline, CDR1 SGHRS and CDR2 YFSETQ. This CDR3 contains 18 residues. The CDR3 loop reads CASSLAASGGSSYNEQFF. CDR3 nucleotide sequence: TGCGCCAGCAGCTTGGCAGCTAGCGGGGGGAGCTCCTACAATGAGCAGTTCTTC.

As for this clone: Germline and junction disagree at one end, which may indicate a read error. The CDR3 DNA reads as TGCGCCAGCAGCAAAGACTCGGGGCGAGATACGCAGTATTTT. Its translation: CASSKDSGRDTQYF. This chain links TRBV4-3 with TRBJ2-3, with D perhaps assigned TRBD1 or TRBD2 (5 bases each). CDR3 length: 14 residues. CDR1 LGHNA and CDR2 YSLEER come from the germline V gene.

As DNA, the CDR3 is TGTGCCAGCAGCATCCGGACTAGCGGGAGTTGGAATGAGCAGTTCTTC. This codes for CASSIRTSGSWNEQFF. The J gene is TRBJ2-1, the V gene TRBV5-6, with 13 nucleotides matching TRBD2. CDR1 is SGHDT and CDR2 is YYEEEE in the germline V gene. This CDR3 spans 16 amino acids. The trim removed 4 bases at V and 7 bases at J, leaving 8 bases unmatched.

This chain's CDR3 is CASSWPPFSTSGMRNEQFF. The CDR3 region has the DNA TGTGCCAGCAGCTGGCCCCCCTTCTCGACTAGCGGGATGAGGAATGAGCAGTTCTTC. This chain uses TRBV7-9 with TRBJ2-1, with TRBD2 matching 11 bases. CDR1 is SEHNR and CDR2 is FQNEAQ in the germline V gene (reference sequence). The ends lost 4 bases at V and 7 bases at J; junction bases unmatched: 18. CDR3 length equals 19 residues. The whole variable domain, filled in from reference TRBV7-9 and TRBJ2-1, reads DTGVSQNPRHKITKRGQNVTFRCDPISEHNRLYWYRQTLGQGPEFLTYFQNEAQLEKSRLLSDRFSAERPKGSFSTLEIQRTEQGDSAMYLCASSWPPFSTSGMRNEQFFGPGTRLTVL.

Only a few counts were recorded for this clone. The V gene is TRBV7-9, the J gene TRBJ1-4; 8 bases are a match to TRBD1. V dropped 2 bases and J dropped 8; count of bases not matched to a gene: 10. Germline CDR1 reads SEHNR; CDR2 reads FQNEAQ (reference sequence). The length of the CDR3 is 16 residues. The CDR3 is CASSLSRTGGLEKLFF. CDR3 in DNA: TGTGCCAGCAGCTTATCTAGAACAGGGGGTTTGGAAAAACTGTTTTTT.

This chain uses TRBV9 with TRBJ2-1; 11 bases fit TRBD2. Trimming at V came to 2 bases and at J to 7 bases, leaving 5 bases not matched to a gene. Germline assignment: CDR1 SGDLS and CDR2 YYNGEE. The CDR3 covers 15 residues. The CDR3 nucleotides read TGTGCCAGCAGCGTCGAAACTAGCGGGAGTAATGAGCAGTTCTTC. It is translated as CASSVETSGSNEQFF.

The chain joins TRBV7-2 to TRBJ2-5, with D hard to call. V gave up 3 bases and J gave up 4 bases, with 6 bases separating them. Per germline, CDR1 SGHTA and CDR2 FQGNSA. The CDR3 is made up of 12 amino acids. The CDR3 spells CASSLDVETQYF. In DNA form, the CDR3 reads TGTGCCAGCAGCTTGGACGTAGAGACCCAGTACTTC. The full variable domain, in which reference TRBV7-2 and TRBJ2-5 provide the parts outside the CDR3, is GAGVSQSPSNKVTEKGKDVELRCDPISGHTALYWYRQSLGQGLEFLIYFQGNSAPDKSGLPSDRFSAERTGGSVSTLTIQRTQQEDSAVYLCASSLDVETQYFGPGTRLLVL.

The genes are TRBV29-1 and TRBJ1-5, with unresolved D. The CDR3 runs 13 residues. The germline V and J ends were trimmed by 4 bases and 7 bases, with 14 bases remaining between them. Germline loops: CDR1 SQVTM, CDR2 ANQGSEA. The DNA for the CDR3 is TGCAGCGTTGGGACGGTCGACGGACAGCCCCAGCATTTT. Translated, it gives CSVGTVDGQPQHF.